The clone carrying this T cell receptor (beta chain) was detected only once. Clones were read by immunoSEQ multiplex PCR, and TCRdb kept only the in-frame ones, dropping some. In the table there are more than 25,000 clones, about nine tenths of which are singletons. These data originate in a study of control samples from healthy donors and cancer patients. The CDR3 has 16 residues. From germline, CDR1 is SGHRS and CDR2 YFSETQ. V dropped 4 bases and J dropped 2; count of bases not matched to a gene: 8. This chain joins TRBV5-1 and TRBJ2-1; 8 bases match TRBD1. The TCR comes from a man aged 45-60 years with lung cancer. The source material was PBMCs. The CDR3, as DNA: TGCGCCAGCAGCGCGGGACAGGCCTCGGCCTACAATGAGCAGTTCTTC. It translates to CASSAGQASAYNEQFF.